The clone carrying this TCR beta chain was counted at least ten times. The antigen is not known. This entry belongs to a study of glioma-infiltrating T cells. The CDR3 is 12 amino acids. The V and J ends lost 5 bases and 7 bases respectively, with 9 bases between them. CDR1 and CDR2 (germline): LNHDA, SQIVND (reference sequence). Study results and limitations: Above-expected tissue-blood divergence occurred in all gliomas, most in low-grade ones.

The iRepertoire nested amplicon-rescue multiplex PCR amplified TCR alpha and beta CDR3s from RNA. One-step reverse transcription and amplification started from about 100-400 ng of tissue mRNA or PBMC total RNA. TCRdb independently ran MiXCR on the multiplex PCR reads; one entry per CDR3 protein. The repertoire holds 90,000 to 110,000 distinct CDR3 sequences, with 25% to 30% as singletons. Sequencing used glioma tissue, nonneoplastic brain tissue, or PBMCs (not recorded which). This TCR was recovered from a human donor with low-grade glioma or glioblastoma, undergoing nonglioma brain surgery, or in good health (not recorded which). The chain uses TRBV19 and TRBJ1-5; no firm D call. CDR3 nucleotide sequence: TGTGCCAGTAGTCCTCGACGCCAGCCCCAGCATTTT. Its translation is CASSPRRQPQHF.